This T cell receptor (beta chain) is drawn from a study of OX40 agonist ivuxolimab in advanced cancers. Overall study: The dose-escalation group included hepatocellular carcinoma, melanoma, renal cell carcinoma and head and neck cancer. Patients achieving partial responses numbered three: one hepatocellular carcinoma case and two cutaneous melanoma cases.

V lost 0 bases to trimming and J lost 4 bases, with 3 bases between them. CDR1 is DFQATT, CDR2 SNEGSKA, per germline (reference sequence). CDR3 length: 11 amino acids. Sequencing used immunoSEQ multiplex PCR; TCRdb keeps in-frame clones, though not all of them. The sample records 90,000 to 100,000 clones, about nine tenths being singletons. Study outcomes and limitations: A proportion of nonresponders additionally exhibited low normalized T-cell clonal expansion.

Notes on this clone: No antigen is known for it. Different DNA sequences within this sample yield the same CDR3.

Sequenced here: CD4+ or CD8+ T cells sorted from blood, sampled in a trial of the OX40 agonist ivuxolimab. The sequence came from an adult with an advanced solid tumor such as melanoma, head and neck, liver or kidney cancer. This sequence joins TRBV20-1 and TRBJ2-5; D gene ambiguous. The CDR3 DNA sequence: TGCAGTGCTAGAGATCTAGAGACCCAGTACTTC. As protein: CSARDLETQYF.